A single sample gave rise to the 15 T cell receptor beta chains below, sequenced in a study of response to subunit inactivated influenza vaccine (dated by TCRdb to 2016 to 2019). Libraries were prepared through RT-PCR. The sample was run on an Illumina HiSeq 2500. TCRdb trimmed the raw reads at Q25, called clones with MiXCR and kept productive beta chains. CDR3 protein sequences are deduplicated, and each keeps its most common genes and DNA. The sample table lists some 190,000 distinct CDR3 sequences, under 15% of them with a count of one. The top ten hold 26% of the sample. The specimen was CD8+ T cells sorted from PBMCs, collected 5 to 6 days after vaccination. These TCRs come from a middle-aged man who received an inactivated influenza vaccine. Donor details come from another sample of the same person, matched by shared clones.

The chain links TRBV4-3 to TRBJ1-1, with D hard to call. V lost 0 bases to trimming and J lost 1 base, with 12 bases between them. Per the germline V gene, CDR1 is LGHNA and CDR2 is YSLEER. The CDR3 extends over 16 amino acids. For the CDR3, the DNA is TGCGCCAGCAGCCAAGAAGGACGAAGTGGGAACACTGAAGCTTTCTTT. Its translation: CASSQEGRSGNTEAFF.

This clonotype has more than one count but fewer than ten. The chain links TRBV7-9 to TRBJ2-7, with D possibly matching TRBD2 (5 bases). V was cut by 3 bases and J by 3 bases, with 15 bases left in between. The CDR3 has 15 residues. Germline CDR1 reads SEHNR; CDR2 reads FQNEAQ (reference sequence). DNA for the CDR3: TGTGCCAGCAGCTTGAGCGAGGGCTTTGACTACGAGCAGTACTTC. Its protein product is CASSLSEGFDYEQYF.

This clonotype was counted a few times. The chain recombines TRBV12-3 or TRBV12-4 with TRBJ2-3; the D is unclear. The CDR3 runs to 12 residues. Trimming left V 3 bases short and J 6 bases short, with 7 bases between. CDR3: CASSLTLDTQYF. CDR3 DNA: TGTGCCAGCAGTTTGACTCTGGATACGCAGTATTTT.

This clonotype was counted many times. V usage is TRBV4-2 and J usage is TRBJ2-1; the D call may be TRBD1 or TRBD2 (5 bases each). The germline gives CDR1 LGHNA, CDR2 YNFKEQ. The CDR3 totals 19 residues. The V gene lost 7 bases and the J gene lost 0 bases, with 25 bases spanning the gap. This CDR3 is CASTGFPTGQTTSYNEQFF. DNA of the CDR3: TGTGCCAGCACGGGATTTCCAACCGGACAAACCACCTCCTACAATGAGCAGTTCTTC.

Only a few counts were recorded for this clonotype. J is TRBJ2-5 and V is TRBV27; 9 bases map to TRBD2. Per germline, CDR1 MNHEY and CDR2 SMNVEV (reference sequence). The CDR3 runs to 16 residues. The V gene end was trimmed by 5 bases and the J gene end by 1 base; junction bases not matched to a gene: 8. CDR3: CASSVIAGVGQETQYF. CDR3 sequence (DNA): TGTGCCAGCAGTGTTATAGCGGGAGTAGGCCAAGAGACCCAGTACTTC.

V usage is TRBV4-2 and J usage is TRBJ2-1, with D tentatively TRBD1 (5 bases). Trimming left V 3 bases short and J 8 bases short, with 14 bases between. This CDR3 is built from 14 residues. Per the germline V gene, CDR1 is LGHNA and CDR2 is YNFKEQ. The CDR3: CASSHPQGVHEQFF. The CDR3 DNA is TGTGCCAGCAGCCATCCCCAGGGTGTACATGAGCAGTTCTTC.

The rearrangement uses TRBV6-1 and TRBJ2-3; 11 bases map to TRBD2. The CDR3 totals 15 residues. With V trimmed by 6 bases and J by 2 bases, 4 bases remained unmatched. The germline gives CDR1 MNHNS, CDR2 SASEGT. In DNA, the CDR3 is TGTGCCAGCAGCCGGACTAGCGGGTACACAGATACGCAGTATTTT. Its protein is CASSRTSGYTDTQYF.

This clonotype appeared a few times. This sequence joins TRBV5-1 and TRBJ2-5; unclear D gene. The germline V gene encodes CDR1 SGHRS and CDR2 YFSETQ. V gave up 2 bases and J gave up 5 bases, with 13 bases separating them. The CDR3 consists of 14 residues. CDR3 bases: TGCGCCAGCAGCTTAGACAACATTGGGGAGACCCAGTACTTC. Its protein is CASSLDNIGETQYF. Complete variable domain (other parts from reference TRBV5-1 and TRBJ2-5): KAGVTQTPRYLIKTRGQQVTLSCSPISGHRSVSWYQQTPGQGLQFLFEYFSETQRNKGNFPGRFSGRQFSNSRSEMNVSTLELGDSALYLCASSLDNIGETQYFGPGTRLLVL.

This chain uses TRBV6-1 with TRBJ2-1; D remains ambiguous. Trimming left V 6 bases short and J 2 bases short, with 14 bases between. Germline CDR1 is MNHNS and CDR2 is SASEGT. The CDR3 runs 15 residues. CDR3 protein: CASSHLSAPYNEQFF. The CDR3 bases are TGTGCCAGCAGCCACCTTTCGGCTCCCTACAATGAGCAGTTCTTC.

V is TRBV6-5 and J is TRBJ1-2; TRBD1 might be the D (5 bases). Trimming shortened V by 2 bases and J by 6 bases, and 13 bases separated the two germline ends. CDR1 and CDR2 from the germline V gene are MNHEY and SVGAGI. This CDR3 is 14 amino acids long. The CDR3 DNA is TGTGCCAGCAGTTACATCCGGGCGGGGGATGGCTACACCTTC. The encoded protein is CASSYIRAGDGYTF.

The rearrangement joins TRBV7-9 to TRBJ2-1, with D perhaps being TRBD1 or TRBD2 (5 bases each). This CDR3 spans 16 amino acids. Germline V lookup: CDR1 SEHNR, CDR2 FQNEAQ (reference sequence). Deletions cut 4 bases from V and 0 bases from J, with 13 bases between. The CDR3: CASSWDEGSSYNEQFF. The DNA for the CDR3 is TGTGCCAGCAGCTGGGATGAGGGGAGCTCCTACAATGAGCAGTTCTTC. Full variable domain (outside the CDR3, taken from reference TRBV7-9 and TRBJ2-1): DTGVSQNPRHKITKRGQNVTFRCDPISEHNRLYWYRQTLGQGPEFLTYFQNEAQLEKSRLLSDRFSAERPKGSFSTLEIQRTEQGDSAMYLCASSWDEGSSYNEQFFGPGTRLTVL.

This clonotype has only a few counts. The rearrangement joins TRBV9 to TRBJ2-3; D ambiguous. V was clipped by 2 bases and J by 0 bases, with 16 bases between them. Per germline, CDR1 SGDLS and CDR2 YYNGEE. CDR3 length: 17 amino acids. The CDR3 DNA sequence: TGTGCCAGCAGCGTCACCCTGGACGACCCTAGCACAGATACGCAGTATTTT. This gives the protein CASSVTLDDPSTDTQYF. Combining the CDR3 with reference TRBV9 and TRBJ2-3 gives the whole variable domain DSGVTQTPKHLITATGQRVTLRCSPRSGDLSVYWYQQSLDQGLQFLIQYYNGEERAKGNILERFSAQQFPDLHSELNLSSLELGDSALYFCASSVTLDDPSTDTQYFGPGTRLTVL.

V and J are TRBV6-5 and TRBJ1-1, with D tentatively TRBD1 (6 bases). Germline loops: CDR1 MNHEY, CDR2 SVGAGI. The CDR3 has 14 amino acids. V dropped 4 bases and J dropped 0 bases, with 9 bases sitting between them. CDR3 sequence: CASSWTDLNTEAFF. The CDR3 coding sequence is TGTGCCAGCAGTTGGACAGACCTGAACACTGAAGCTTTCTTT.

V and J are TRBV11-2 and TRBJ2-4, with D perhaps matching TRBD1 (6 bases). This CDR3 comprises 14 residues. V dropped 4 bases and J dropped 6 bases, with 13 bases sitting between them. In germline, CDR1 is SGHAT, CDR2 FQNNGV. The CDR3 loop is CASSSISDRNIQYF. The CDR3 nucleotides read TGTGCCAGCAGCTCGATCTCGGACAGAAACATTCAGTACTTC. Looking up the rest from reference TRBV11-2 and TRBJ2-4 gives the full variable domain: EAGVAQSPRYKIIEKRQSVAFWCNPISGHATLYWYQQILGQGPKLLIQFQNNGVVDDSQLPKDRFSAERLKGVDSTLKIQPAKLEDSAVYLCASSSISDRNIQYFGAGTRLSVL.

The CDR3 loop is CASSVEGQGNTEAFF. The CDR3 DNA reads as TGTGCCAGCAGCGTAGAGGGACAGGGTAACACTGAAGCTTTCTTT. The chain has TRBV9 and TRBJ1-1; 9 bases are shared with TRBD1. The V segment lost 0 bases and the J segment 2 bases; nucleotides outside the gene matches: 2. Germline CDR1 SGDLS, CDR2 YYNGEE. This CDR3 has 15 residues. The full variable domain, with the rest looked up from reference TRBV9 and TRBJ1-1, is DSGVTQTPKHLITATGQRVTLRCSPRSGDLSVYWYQQSLDQGLQFLIQYYNGEERAKGNILERFSAQQFPDLHSELNLSSLELGDSALYFCASSVEGQGNTEAFFGQGTRLTVV.